This T cell receptor beta chain was recovered during a study of T cell changes during pregnancy in multiple sclerosis (dated by TCRdb to between 2018 and 2021). Concerning the study at large: The study examined how the T cell repertoire changed over the course of pregnancy in women with multiple sclerosis.

Comment on this clone: The clone's antigen remains unknown. No base quality information exists; no much larger clone differs at one position.

Reading from cysteine to phenylalanine, the CDR3 counts 14 amino acids. Solely the CDR3 DNA is kept, with 42 bases framed from the first base. Cut back by 4 bases and 2 bases, the V and J ends lie 14 bases apart. The germline V gene encodes CDR1 SQVTM and CDR2 ANQGSEA. Receptor amplification or capture employed the immunoSEQ multiplex PCR assay. The clones in this table, taken by TCRdb from immuneACCESS, are in-frame only. Not every clone is retained; where verified, under half of the shortfall comes from an unresolved V gene, and the cause of the rest is unknown. Here the sample has about 120,000 clones; approximately 93% occur a single time. Jointly, the top ten make up approximately 5.8% of the sample.

Sequenced material: peripheral blood, taken before pregnancy. Here the chain combines TRBV29-1 and TRBJ1-1, with the D gene uncertain. The clonotype comes from a female donor with multiple sclerosis, enrolled in a pregnancy study. In nucleotide form, the sequence is TGCAGCGTTGTCAGTTCACAACAAAACACTGAAGCTTTCTTT. This translates into CSVVSSQQNTEAFF.